This T cell receptor (beta chain) derives from a study of siplizumab effects on memory and regulatory T cells. Study results and caveats: Suppression by proliferating Tregs derived from siplizumab cultures was not verified. The naive T cell population seemed more diverse than memory cells and seemed a major contributor to the alloresponse.

On this clone itself: The antigen remains unidentified.

Trimming removed 3 bases at V and 5 bases at J, with 23 bases between. The CDR3 covers 18 residues. Germline V gives CDR1 MNHNS, CDR2 SASEGT. Only in-frame clones appear in the TCRdb table, and some are missing; sequencing was by immunoSEQ multiplex PCR. This table holds nearly 85,000 clones, approximately 90% found once. The receptor was isolated from a human donor in good health. Specimen: Tregs sorted from blood. This rearrangement joins TRBV6-1 to TRBJ2-1; the D gene is possibly TRBD1 (6 bases). CDR3 region: CASSEGDRTPWLNNEQFF. The CDR3 nucleotides read TGTGCCAGCAGTGAGGGCGACAGGACTCCTTGGCTGAACAATGAGCAGTTCTTC.